Below, one T cell receptor beta chain is given with its context. Original data processing: Reference gene primer amplification yielded estimated nucleated cell counts. Generated by immunoSEQ multiplex PCR, the TCRdb table keeps only in-frame clones and is missing some. D and trimming come from the DNA, and the V and J calls and clone size come from that table. The table records about 68,000 clones, 85% of them present only once. The sample belongs to a study of blood T cell repertoires in COVID-19. Study as a whole: Specimens from acute and convalescent COVID-19 originated in the United States, Italy and Spain. The cDNA or gDNA used as material had been derived from T cells, B-cell-depleted T cells, or PBMCs.

The CDR3 extends over 17 amino acids. What was sequenced was peripheral blood. The sequence was collected from a man aged 50 to 60 with acute or convalescent COVID-19. V usage is TRBV21-1 and J usage is TRBJ2-3; TRBD2, as called in the table, went unchecked against the DNA. TRBV21-1 is reported as a pseudogene. The CDR3: CASSKGTSGSWTDTQYF. In nucleotides, the CDR3 is TGTGCCAGCAGCAAAGGGACTAGCGGGAGTTGGACAGATACGCAGTATTTT.